In this sample, the clone carrying this TCR beta chain turned up a few times. Its antigen is not known. The data belong to a study of radiation and T cells in renal cell carcinoma. V shed 7 bases and J 1 base; nucleotides not matched to a gene: 6. CDR1 is SQVTM and CDR2 is ANQGSEA in the germline V gene. This CDR3 has 14 residues. Findings of the study overall: In blood, top tumor clones expanded by 2 weeks, shrinking by 4.

Time point: baseline pretreatment blood. Documented treatment: 15 Gy SBRT to primary tumor, nephrectomy 4 weeks later. TCRdb's copy holds only in-frame clones and misses some; the assay was immunoSEQ multiplex PCR. The sample includes 130,000 or so clones, approximately 82% of them seen just once. The genes are TRBV29-1 and TRBJ2-1; 8 bases are shared with TRBD2. This material consisted of blood, taken from a patient whose treatment included radiotherapy and nephrectomy. This receptor was obtained from a woman between 50 and 59 years old with renal cell carcinoma. The CDR3 sequence is CSAPQRESYNEQFF. The DNA of the CDR3 is TGCAGCGCACCCCAGCGGGAGTCCTACAATGAGCAGTTCTTC.